Shown below are 24 T cell receptor beta chains from a single sample sequenced in a study of Graves' ophthalmopathy and Graves' hyperthyroidism. The TCR beta CDR3 regions underwent amplification from RNA transcripts. Scientists carried out first-round RT-PCR using HTBI primers and then a second-round multiplex PCR. TCRdb reprocessed the multiplex PCR reads with MiXCR, giving one entry per CDR3 protein. Of more than 300,000 distinct CDR3 sequences listed, roughly 14% are singletons. Sequences were obtained from peripheral blood. These receptor sequences come from a woman aged 18-29 years with stable Graves' hyperthyroidism.

The chain has TRBV12-3 or TRBV12-4 and TRBJ2-7; tentatively, D is TRBD1 or TRBD2 (5 bases each). The V end lost 5 bases, the J end lost 2 bases, and 16 bases lay between the germline ends. The CDR3 consists of 15 residues. The CDR3 region is CASSPDGTPPYEQYF. CDR3 nucleotide sequence: TGTGCCAGCAGTCCGGATGGGACCCCACCCTACGAGCAGTACTTC.

Comments on this clonotype: A much larger clone differs from this one at a single base, so this may be a read error. The chain uses TRBV4-1 and TRBJ1-2; D gene uncertain. The length of the CDR3 is 15 residues. Germline V gene sequence: CDR1 MGHRA, CDR2 YSYEKL. V was shortened by 1 base and J by 4 bases, with 13 bases between the two germline ends. The DNA of the CDR3 is TGCGCCAGCAGCCAAGGGCGCCAGTTCGGCTATGGCTACACCTTC. It encodes CASSQGRQFGYGYTF.

In this sample, this clonotype turned up many times. The chain joins TRBV5-1 to TRBJ1-2; possible D gene TRBD1, 5 bases. The V end lost 0 bases, the J end lost 10 bases, and 13 bases lay between the germline ends. The CDR3 consists of 13 residues. Germline V lookup: CDR1 SGHRS, CDR2 YFSETQ. This CDR3 reads CASSLDQGSDYTF. CDR3 DNA: TGCGCCAGCAGCTTGGATCAGGGAAGCGACTACACCTTC. The full variable domain, in which reference TRBV5-1 and TRBJ1-2 provide the parts outside the CDR3, is KAGVTQTPRYLIKTRGQQVTLSCSPISGHRSVSWYQQTPGQGLQFLFEYFSETQRNKGNFPGRFSGRQFSNSRSEMNVSTLELGDSALYLCASSLDQGSDYTFGSGTRLTVV.

This clonotype was observed at least ten times. The chain couples TRBV19 to TRBJ1-1; tentative D call: TRBD1 (5 bases). The CDR3 has 13 amino acids. Germline assignment: CDR1 LNHDA and CDR2 SQIVND (reference sequence). Trimming took 8 bases from V and 5 from J, leaving 15 bases between them. CDR3: CASRWDPKTEAFF. CDR3 coding DNA: TGTGCCAGTCGTTGGGACCCGAAGACTGAAGCTTTCTTT.

V is TRBV7-2 and J is TRBJ1-6; tentatively, D is TRBD1 (6 bases). The germline V gene has CDR1 SGHTA and CDR2 FQGNSA. The CDR3 totals 14 residues. V was cut by 1 base and J by 10 bases, with 11 bases left in between. The CDR3 sequence is CASSLEQGLSPLHF. DNA of the CDR3: TGTGCCAGCAGCTTAGAACAGGGTCTGTCACCCCTCCACTTT.

The chain has TRBV30 and TRBJ1-2; 9 bases match TRBD1. Losses at the gene ends were 5 bases for V and 4 bases for J; bases not matched to a gene: 8. This CDR3 is 14 amino acids long. Per germline, CDR1 GTSNPN and CDR2 SVGIG (reference sequence). DNA of the CDR3: TGTGCCTGGGTAAAACAGGGGGCGTCCTATGGCTACACCTTC. Residues: CAWVKQGASYGYTF.

This clonotype came up many times. This chain links TRBV5-5 with TRBJ2-5, with 9 bases identical to TRBD1. Looked up from germline, CDR1 is SGHKS and CDR2 is YYEKEE (reference sequence). The CDR3 runs to 16 residues. V trimming: 1 base; J trimming: 5 bases; junction bases outside the gene matches: 9. The chain's CDR3 is CASSLWSGQGGETQYF. The CDR3 nucleotides read TGTGCCAGCAGCTTGTGGTCGGGACAGGGCGGGGAGACCCAGTACTTC.

This clonotype has at least ten counts. The CDR3 coding sequence is TGTGCCAGCAGCCAAATGCGGACAGGGAAATCTTCACCCCTCCACTTT. Translated, it gives CASSQMRTGKSSPLHF. The V gene is TRBV7-9, the J gene TRBJ1-6; TRBD1 aligns across 8 bases. This CDR3 has 16 residues. V gave up 5 bases and J gave up 9 bases; unmatched junction bases: 12. Germline lookup yields CDR1 SEHNR and CDR2 FQNEAQ (reference sequence).

This clonotype was picked up many times. Since no conserved phenylalanine or tryptophan closes the CDR3, a read error is the likely cause. The V call is TRBV10-3, the J call TRBJ1-6; a possible D gene is TRBD1 (5 bases). The CDR3 length is 16 residues. V was cut by 3 bases and J by 9 bases, with 18 bases left in between. The germline gives CDR1 ENHRY, CDR2 SYGVKD. CDR3 sequence: CAISDLPPGVGSPLHS. The CDR3 DNA reads as TGTGCCATCAGTGATCTCCCCCCGGGGGTAGGTTCACCCCTCCACTCT.

This clonotype was counted at least ten times. The V gene is TRBV7-9, the J gene TRBJ2-7; TRBD1 is a possible D gene (6 bases). The CDR3 is made up of 14 amino acids. With 0 bases removed from V and 2 bases from J, the gap between germline ends came to 8 bases. CDR1 is SEHNR, CDR2 FQNEAQ, per germline (reference sequence). The CDR3 DNA is TGTGCCAGCAGCTTAGCGGACAGAACCTACGAGCAGTACTTC. It yields the protein CASSLADRTYEQYF. Combining the CDR3 with reference TRBV7-9 and TRBJ2-7 gives the whole variable domain DTGVSQNPRHKITKRGQNVTFRCDPISEHNRLYWYRQTLGQGPEFLTYFQNEAQLEKSRLLSDRFSAERPKGSFSTLEIQRTEQGDSAMYLCASSLADRTYEQYFGPGTRLTVT.

There are a few counts of this clonotype. The chain has TRBV7-9 and TRBJ1-6; no definite D call. There are 17 residues in the CDR3. The germline gives CDR1 SEHNR, CDR2 FQNEAQ (reference sequence). Deletions cut 5 bases from V and 9 bases from J, with 23 bases between. CDR3 amino acids: CASSPRTNWGSGSPLHF. The CDR3 DNA is TGTGCCAGCAGCCCTAGGACCAACTGGGGTTCCGGTTCACCCCTCCACTTT.

This clonotype was counted many times. The V and J genes are TRBV7-2 and TRBJ2-7; TRBD2 matches at 13 bases. CDR3 length: 14 residues. The germline CDR1 and CDR2 sequences are SGHTA and FQGNSA. Losses at the gene ends were 5 bases for V and 9 bases for J; bases not matched to a gene: 7. As DNA, the CDR3 is TGTGCCAGCAGCCCCACTAGCGGGGGGGCCGGGCAGTACTTC. Translating gives CASSPTSGGAGQYF.

In this sample, this clonotype turned up many times. The rearrangement links TRBV19 to TRBJ1-1; D is uncertain. Germline CDR1 LNHDA, CDR2 SQIVND (reference sequence). The CDR3 has 13 residues. Trimming removed 7 bases from V and 8 bases from J, with 17 bases in between. The CDR3 loop is CASIFDARGEAFF. Written as DNA, the CDR3 is TGTGCCAGTATTTTTGACGCCCGTGGGGAAGCTTTCTTT.

The V and J genes are TRBV7-3 and TRBJ1-2; D might be TRBD1 (5 bases). The V end was cut by 5 bases, the J end by 8 bases, with 15 bases between. CDR1 and CDR2 from the germline V gene are SGHTA and FQGTGA. The CDR3 totals 13 residues. The CDR3: CASSPQQGVGYTF. The CDR3 DNA is TGTGCCAGCAGCCCCCAGCAGGGTGTCGGCTACACCTTC.

To note about this clonotype: One junction end disagrees with the germline gene, perhaps due to a read error. The CDR3, as DNA: TGTGCCAGCAGCCAAGATCAGGGGATCAGCACCGAGGAGCTGTTTTTT. Translating gives CASSQDQGISTEELFF. The rearrangement joins TRBV4-2 to TRBJ2-2; weak D call: TRBD1 (6 bases). Germline values: CDR1 LGHNA, CDR2 YNFKEQ. The CDR3 totals 16 residues.

This clonotype occurred many times. The chain combines TRBV7-2 with TRBJ2-2, with 8 bases matching TRBD1. V lost 5 bases and J lost 3; bases outside the gene matches: 5. The CDR3 sequence is 15 residues long. CDR1 and CDR2 (germline): SGHTA, FQGNSA. CDR3 protein: CASSPDRGDTGELFF. The CDR3 region has the DNA TGTGCCAGCAGCCCCGACAGGGGCGACACCGGGGAGCTGTTTTTT. The full variable domain, rest sourced from reference TRBV7-2 and TRBJ2-2, is GAGVSQSPSNKVTEKGKDVELRCDPISGHTALYWYRQSLGQGLEFLIYFQGNSAPDKSGLPSDRFSAERTGGSVSTLTIQRTQQEDSAVYLCASSPDRGDTGELFFGEGSRLTVL.

This clonotype was seen many times. This chain connects TRBV20-1 to TRBJ2-7; D possibly corresponds to TRBD2 (6 bases). In germline, CDR1 is DFQATT, CDR2 SNEGSKA (reference sequence). Trimming left V 5 bases short and J 10 bases short, with 15 bases between. The CDR3 is 11 residues long. The CDR3 region is CSADSRDFQYF. In nucleotides, the CDR3 is TGCAGTGCTGATAGCCGGGACTTCCAGTACTTC.

For this clonotype: This may come from a read error, since a much larger clone is one base off. V is TRBV2 and J is TRBJ1-1, with D uncertain. Per germline, CDR1 SNHLY and CDR2 FYNNEI. This CDR3 region has 17 residues. Trimming took 3 bases from V and 0 from J, leaving 17 bases between them. The CDR3 DNA sequence: TGTGCCAGCAGTGAGGTCCCGCCATACGCCTTGAACACTGAAGCTTTCTTT. This translates into CASSEVPPYALNTEAFF.

On this clonotype: At one boundary the junction diverges from the germline segment, which might be a read error. This chain links TRBV12-3 or TRBV12-4 with TRBJ2-7, with TRBD2 as a possible D gene (6 bases). The CDR3 loop spans 14 amino acids. CDR3 coding DNA: TGTGCCAGCAGCTTAGTCGTCGGGGGTTACGAGCAGTACTTC. This sequence encodes CASSLVVGGYEQYF.

Ten or more counts support this clonotype. CDR3 sequence: CASSLGLALGETQYF. The DNA for the CDR3 is TGCGCCAGCAGCCTGGGACTAGCGTTGGGGGAGACCCAGTACTTC. The chain couples TRBV5-1 to TRBJ2-5; TRBD2 agrees at 10 bases. The CDR3 loop spans 15 amino acids. Germline CDR1 is SGHRS and CDR2 is YFSETQ. V shed 4 bases and J 5 bases; nucleotides not matched to a gene: 8. The full variable domain, completed using reference TRBV5-1 and TRBJ2-5, is KAGVTQTPRYLIKTRGQQVTLSCSPISGHRSVSWYQQTPGQGLQFLFEYFSETQRNKGNFPGRFSGRQFSNSRSEMNVSTLELGDSALYLCASSLGLALGETQYFGPGTRLLVL.

The gene calls are TRBV7-8 and TRBJ2-7; D is perhaps TRBD1 or TRBD2 (7 bases each). Trimming left V 1 base short and J 2 bases short, with 12 bases between. This CDR3 spans 15 amino acids. Germline V CDR1 and CDR2: SGHVS, FQNEAQ. In DNA, the CDR3 is TGTGCCAGCAGCTTAGTGGGGGGGACAGCCTACGAGCAGTACTTC. Translated, it gives CASSLVGGTAYEQYF.

This clonotype was seen ten or more times. This chain joins TRBV20-1 and TRBJ1-3, with D maybe TRBD1 (5 bases). This CDR3 spans 15 amino acids. Germline V gene sequence: CDR1 DFQATT, CDR2 SNEGSKA (reference sequence). The V and J ends lost 0 bases and 0 bases respectively, with 9 bases between them. CDR3 in amino acids: CSAREGTPSGNTIYF. The CDR3 DNA follows: TGCAGTGCTAGAGAGGGGACTCCCTCTGGAAACACCATATATTTT.

Regarding this clonotype: No conserved phenylalanine or tryptophan ends this CDR3, so it is likely a read error. The chain links TRBV28 to TRBJ1-5; D not resolved. Trimming removed 5 bases at V and 3 bases at J, with 14 bases between. The CDR3 is 15 amino acids. CDR1 is MDHEN and CDR2 is SYDVKM in the germline V gene. CDR3 sequence: CASSPSRPFNQPQHV. CDR3 coding DNA: TGTGCCAGCAGTCCCTCACGGCCCTTCAATCAGCCCCAGCATGTT.

This clonotype was seen at least ten times. This chain connects TRBV6-5 to TRBJ2-7, with TRBD1 matching over 9 bases. The CDR3 covers 16 residues. In germline, CDR1 is MNHEY, CDR2 SVGAGI. The J segment lost 5 bases and the V segment lost 2 bases, leaving 10 bases of the junction unmatched. The CDR3 sequence: CASSYPRTGVLNEQYF. The CDR3 DNA is TGTGCCAGCAGTTACCCCCGGACAGGGGTCTTAAACGAGCAGTACTTC.